This TCR beta chain was documented in a study of cytomegalovirus exposure and HLA in healthy donors. The study's findings and limits: In the analysis, some V segments, TRBV6-2 and TRBV6-3 included, were excluded as indistinguishable. Data from an earlier analysis indicated that most TCR beta V segments were productive either about 87% or about 30% of the time.

CDR1 is MNHEY, CDR2 SMNVEV, per germline (reference sequence). This CDR3 contains 14 residues. The V and J ends lost 4 bases and 2 bases respectively, with 12 bases between them. The PCR made use of 60 Vbeta and 13 Jbeta primers. Libraries were prepared by immunoSEQ multiplex PCR; TCRdb keeps only in-frame clonotypes and omits some of them. The sample holds over 85,000 clones; approximately 70% are singletons and the top ten take over 3%. On this clone: The antigen is unknown.

The genes are TRBV27 and TRBJ2-7, with D possibly being TRBD2 (5 bases). The source material was PBMCs. The TCR sequence derives from a man in his forties or fifties in good health and CMV-seronegative. DNA of the CDR3: TGTGCCAGCAGTTGGGCCGGGCGGGCCTACGAGCAGTACTTC. Translation: CASSWAGRAYEQYF.